These T cell receptor beta chains were read from a single sample in a study of beta chain features in type 1 diabetes. Clones were read by immunoSEQ multiplex PCR, and TCRdb kept only the in-frame ones, dropping some. The sample has hundreds of thousands of clones, roughly 12% seen once; the top ten hold 0.02% to 0.025%. Sequencing input: naive CD4+ T cells from blood. The receptors were sampled from a man between 18 and 35 years old with type 1 diabetes. Each CDR3 is given without its conserved first and last residue. The order of the fields is clone size, V gene, J gene, CDR3 protein. Rows give clone size only sometimes, using once, few, many, or a class for an expanded clone.

abundance: NA; v_gene: TRBV27; j_gene: TRBJ1-2; CDR3aa: ASSYHRGFGYT
abundance: few; v_gene: TRBV4-1; j_gene: TRBJ2-6; CDR3aa: ASSQPRGGTSGANVLT
abundance: few; v_gene: TRBV14; j_gene: TRBJ1-2; CDR3aa: ASSQLTGALWGYT
abundance: NA; v_gene: TRBV15; j_gene: TRBJ2-7; CDR3aa: ATRERGAIIYEQY
abundance: few; v_gene: TRBV27; j_gene: TRBJ1-1; CDR3aa: ASQLFWNTEAF
abundance: NA; v_gene: TRBV13; j_gene: TRBJ2-7; CDR3aa: ASSSNRGPGAYEQY
abundance: few; v_gene: TRBV30; j_gene: TRBJ1-5; CDR3aa: AWSVQPNQPQH
abundance: NA; v_gene: TRBV13; j_gene: TRBJ1-2; CDR3aa: ASSLAPVGVSGYT
abundance: NA; v_gene: TRBV4-1; j_gene: TRBJ2-1; CDR3aa: ASRENVRGPYNEQF
abundance: few; v_gene: TRBV16; j_gene: TRBJ1-1; CDR3aa: ASSRLLNTEAF
abundance: few; v_gene: TRBV2; j_gene: TRBJ2-1; CDR3aa: ASSELWGADEQF
abundance: NA; v_gene: TRBV6-6; j_gene: TRBJ1-5; CDR3aa: ASSDGQGNQPQH
abundance: few; v_gene: TRBV29-1; j_gene: TRBJ2-3; CDR3aa: SAREGTDTQY
abundance: NA; v_gene: TRBV11-3; j_gene: TRBJ1-3; CDR3aa: ASTLEGSGNTIY
abundance: NA; v_gene: TRBV2; j_gene: TRBJ2-2; CDR3aa: ASSGTVSNTGELF
abundance: NA; v_gene: TRBV29-1; j_gene: TRBJ1-2; CDR3aa: SVDRAGQGYT
abundance: few; v_gene: TRBV7-2; j_gene: TRBJ2-7; CDR3aa: ASSPGTGVIYEQY
abundance: few; v_gene: TRBV28; j_gene: TRBJ2-2; CDR3aa: ASSSPQGVPVTGELF
abundance: NA; v_gene: TRBV6-5; j_gene: TRBJ1-1; CDR3aa: ASSTERRGSEAF
abundance: NA; v_gene: TRBV5-1; j_gene: TRBJ2-3; CDR3aa: ASSLKDTDTQY
abundance: NA; v_gene: TRBV28; j_gene: TRBJ1-2; CDR3aa: ASSSGTKLGANGYT
abundance: few; v_gene: TRBV30; j_gene: TRBJ1-1; CDR3aa: AWRRGQYTEAF
abundance: NA; v_gene: TRBV6-6; j_gene: TRBJ2-1; CDR3aa: ASRLTLGEQF
abundance: NA; v_gene: TRBV2; j_gene: TRBJ1-6; CDR3aa: ATLQGVYSPLH
abundance: NA; v_gene: TRBV30; j_gene: TRBJ1-6; CDR3aa: AWSGTGSNSPLH
abundance: few; v_gene: TRBV29-1; j_gene: TRBJ1-1; CDR3aa: SVEKRGTKTEAF
abundance: NA; v_gene: TRBV19; j_gene: TRBJ2-7; CDR3aa: ASRPTDGTYEQY
abundance: NA; v_gene: TRBV20-1; j_gene: TRBJ1-2; CDR3aa: SEGTNYGYT
abundance: NA; v_gene: TRBV6-1; j_gene: TRBJ1-2; CDR3aa: ASSEALTVYGYT
abundance: NA; v_gene: TRBV14; j_gene: TRBJ1-2; CDR3aa: ASSQARDHT
abundance: NA; v_gene: TRBV18; j_gene: TRBJ2-7; CDR3aa: ASSPPKRGAYEQY
abundance: few; v_gene: TRBV6-6; j_gene: TRBJ1-1; CDR3aa: ASSSGMDTEAF
abundance: NA; v_gene: TRBV19; j_gene: TRBJ2-5; CDR3aa: ASSTGLAGPAETQY
abundance: NA; v_gene: TRBV30; j_gene: TRBJ1-2; CDR3aa: ARRNGGYT
abundance: NA; v_gene: TRBV6-1; j_gene: TRBJ2-6; CDR3aa: ASSVWGIGGANVLT
abundance: NA; v_gene: TRBV7-3; j_gene: TRBJ1-6; CDR3aa: ASSSDGAVRSPLH
abundance: few; v_gene: TRBV6-6; j_gene: TRBJ2-7; CDR3aa: ASNPRDRGSHEQY
abundance: NA; v_gene: TRBV9; j_gene: TRBJ2-5; CDR3aa: ASSVSTQETQY
abundance: few; v_gene: TRBV14; j_gene: TRBJ2-7; CDR3aa: ASAGGLYEQY
abundance: few; v_gene: TRBV25-1; j_gene: TRBJ1-1; CDR3aa: ASRPPGGNTEAF
abundance: NA; v_gene: TRBV7-9; j_gene: TRBJ1-3; CDR3aa: ASTGDLSGNTIY
abundance: few; v_gene: TRBV5-1; j_gene: TRBJ1-1; CDR3aa: ASSLTGETEAF
abundance: NA; v_gene: TRBV30; j_gene: TRBJ1-6; CDR3aa: AWRRQGGSPLH
abundance: few; v_gene: TRBV5-6; j_gene: TRBJ2-3; CDR3aa: ASSEDRGGTDTQY
abundance: NA; v_gene: TRBV29-1; j_gene: TRBJ2-7; CDR3aa: SVVETGRAMEQY
abundance: NA; v_gene: TRBV7-9; j_gene: TRBJ2-7; CDR3aa: ASSSPLLAGGNYEQY
abundance: few; v_gene: TRBV2; j_gene: TRBJ2-2; CDR3aa: ASSAFEGGELF
abundance: NA; v_gene: TRBV30; j_gene: TRBJ1-2; CDR3aa: AWSMGGQAAEGYT
abundance: few; v_gene: TRBV7-8; j_gene: TRBJ1-3; CDR3aa: ASETEYNSGNTIY
abundance: NA; v_gene: TRBV11-2; j_gene: TRBJ2-1; CDR3aa: ASSLDRAEYNEQF
abundance: few; v_gene: TRBV6-1; j_gene: TRBJ2-7; CDR3aa: ASSEQAPYEQY
abundance: NA; v_gene: TRBV19; j_gene: TRBJ2-3; CDR3aa: ASRATSESTDTQY
abundance: few; v_gene: TRBV30; j_gene: TRBJ2-1; CDR3aa: AWSPTGGYNEQF
abundance: few; v_gene: TRBV5-1; j_gene: TRBJ1-5; CDR3aa: ASSLDGIGQPQH
abundance: NA; v_gene: TRBV10-2; j_gene: TRBJ2-7; CDR3aa: ASSEPGSSYEQY
abundance: NA; v_gene: TRBV7-2; j_gene: TRBJ2-6; CDR3aa: ASSLVVSSGANVLT
abundance: few; v_gene: TRBV11-3; j_gene: TRBJ2-1; CDR3aa: ASSRRTGVGDEQF
abundance: NA; v_gene: TRBV7-6; j_gene: TRBJ2-7; CDR3aa: ASSYRTD